The T cell receptor beta chain under discussion was sequenced for a study of blood T cells in healthy people across ages. A note on this clonotype: What it recognizes is unknown.

The V gene's germline CDR1 is ENHRY and CDR2 SYGVKD. The CDR3 loop spans 14 amino acids. Deletions cut 6 bases from V and 7 bases from J, with 16 bases between. Each sample yielded at least 5.5 micrograms of PBMC total RNA. Alongside a J-beta primer mix, a sample-barcoded 5' primer served in a second PCR lasting 7 to 11 cycles. TCRdb itself ran the 5' RACE reads through MiXCR, one entry per CDR3 protein. The sample gives about 560,000 distinct CDR3 sequences, roughly a quarter of which show up once; over 3.5% is in the top ten. General study results and limits: Versus aged donors, long-lived donors had higher diversity and more naive CD4+ cells.

The same specimen was also included in a second study, on T cells of mothers and their children. From that report: Compared with unrelated pairs, related mother-child pairs had slightly higher, non-significant overlap.

The chain has TRBV10-3 and TRBJ2-4, with no clear D. The sequencing sample was made of blood. This TCR was sampled from a boy aged 2-9 years in good health. The CDR3: CAISGSEVGNIQYF. CDR3 nucleotide sequence: TGTGCCATCAGCGGCTCCGAGGTCGGGAACATTCAGTACTTC.